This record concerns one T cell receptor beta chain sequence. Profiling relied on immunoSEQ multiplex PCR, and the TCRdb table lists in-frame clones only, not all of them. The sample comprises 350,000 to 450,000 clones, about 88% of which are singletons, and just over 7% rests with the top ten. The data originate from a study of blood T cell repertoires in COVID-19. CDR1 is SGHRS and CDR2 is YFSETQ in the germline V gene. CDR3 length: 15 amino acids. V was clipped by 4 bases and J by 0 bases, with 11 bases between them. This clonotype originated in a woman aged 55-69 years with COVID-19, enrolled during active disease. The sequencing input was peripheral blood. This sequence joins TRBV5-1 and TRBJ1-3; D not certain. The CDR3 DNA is TGCGCCAGCAGCCACGCGGGCCTCTCTGGAAACACCATATATTTT. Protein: CASSHAGLSGNTIYF.